One and the same sample provided the 25 T cell receptor beta chains below, sequenced in a study of molecular identifiers for immune sequencing clone quantification. TCRdb re-called the PCR reads with MiXCR, one entry per CDR3 protein. In the table there are about 640,000 distinct CDR3 sequences, roughly 21% of which are singletons. Sequencing used naive CD8+ T cells from blood, with Jurkat cell RNA spiked in. Subset denoted: FACS-sorted CD8+CD4-CCR7+CD45RA+ naive T cells. Receptor source: a human donor in good health. Some libraries in this study had Jurkat cell RNA spiked in.

This clonotype was seen many times. The chain links TRBV5-6 to TRBJ2-1; 9 bases fit TRBD1. The CDR3 is 14 residues long. V lost 5 bases and J lost 8; bases outside the gene matches: 8. The germline CDR1 and CDR2 sequences are SGHDT and YYEEEE. The CDR3 sequence: CASRSGTGFHEQFF. The CDR3 DNA sequence: TGTGCCAGCAGATCCGGGACAGGGTTTCATGAGCAGTTCTTC. The full variable domain, its missing parts supplied by reference TRBV5-6 and TRBJ2-1, is DAGVTQSPTHLIKTRGQQVTLRCSPKSGHDTVSWYQQALGQGPQFIFQYYEEEERQRGNFPDRFSGHQFPNYSSELNVNALLLGDSALYLCASRSGTGFHEQFFGPGTRLTVL.

A single count supports this clonotype. It may be a read error: a sequence one base away is much more abundant. The gene calls are TRBV27 and TRBJ2-7; 9 nucleotides agree with TRBD2. V dropped 6 bases and J dropped 9; count of bases not matched to a gene: 6. Germline V gene data show CDR1 as MNHEY and CDR2 as SMNVEV (reference sequence). The CDR3 loop spans 12 amino acids. CDR3 nucleotides: TGTGCCAGCAGGGCGGGAGGGGTCGGGCAGTACTTC. Translated: CASRAGGVGQYF.

This clonotype was seen repeatedly, ten times or more. J is TRBJ2-7 and V is TRBV19; TRBD2 matches 8 bases. The CDR3 is made up of 14 amino acids. V was pared by 6 bases and J by 4 bases, with 8 bases of the junction left unmatched. Germline V gene sequence: CDR1 LNHDA, CDR2 SQIVND (reference sequence). The CDR3 nucleotides read TGTGCCAGTAGCACCAGCGGGAGAGGGTACGAGCAGTACTTC. Translation gives CASSTSGRGYEQYF.

This clonotype was seen more than once but under ten times. V is TRBV5-5 and J is TRBJ1-1; 8 bases are shared with TRBD1. Per the germline V gene, CDR1 is SGHKS and CDR2 is YYEKEE (reference sequence). This CDR3 comprises 15 residues. Trimming cost V 4 bases and J 5 bases; bases outside gene matches: 10. CDR3 in amino acids: CASSPLAGGGTEAFF. The CDR3 DNA reads TGTGCCAGCAGCCCCCTGGCAGGGGGCGGGACTGAAGCTTTCTTT.

This clonotype appeared a single time. Germline is not matched at one junction end, which may reflect a read error. This sequence joins TRBV19 and TRBJ2-7, with TRBD2 as a possible D gene (6 bases). Germline assignment: CDR1 LNHDA and CDR2 SQIVND (reference sequence). The CDR3 runs to 11 residues. DNA of the CDR3: TGTGCCTGTAGTATAGCGGACGAGCAGTACTTC. Amino acid sequence: CACSIADEQYF.

For this clonotype: This is likely a read error, given that the CDR3 carries no conserved phenylalanine or tryptophan at its end. V and J are TRBV7-9 and TRBJ2-3, with 10 bases that match TRBD1. The J call is in doubt because the DNA end fits TRBJ1-5 better. The length of the CDR3 is 17 residues. Germline V gene lookup returns CDR1 SEHNR and CDR2 FQNEAQ (reference sequence). CDR3 DNA sequence: TGTGCCAGCAGTGAGATTACCCGGGACAGGGGCACAGATACGCAGCATCTT. Its protein is CASSEITRDRGTDTQHL.

This clonotype has a count of ten or more. This sequence joins TRBV28 and TRBJ2-7; D not resolved. Per the germline V gene, CDR1 is MDHEN and CDR2 is SYDVKM. V lost 5 bases and J 0 bases, leaving 8 bases between the germline ends. The CDR3 is 13 amino acids. The CDR3 DNA follows: TGTGCCAGCAGTCCCCGGGTCTCCTACGAGCAGTACTTC. As protein: CASSPRVSYEQYF.

In its sample, this clonotype was seen once. The junction departs from germline at one end; a sequencing error may be responsible. The chain combines TRBV28 with TRBJ2-7, with TRBD1 identical over 7 bases. The CDR3 covers 17 residues. CDR1 is MDHEN and CDR2 is SYDVKM in the germline V gene. The CDR3 reads CASSFWTGTASFDERYF. DNA of the CDR3: TGTGCCAGCAGTTTCTGGACCGGGACAGCTAGTTTTGACGAGCGGTACTTC.

This clonotype was seen only a few times. The rearrangement joins TRBV7-9 to TRBJ2-7, with 7 positions matching TRBD1. The germline V gene has CDR1 SEHNR and CDR2 FQNEAQ (reference sequence). Trimming cost V 5 bases and J 0 bases; bases outside gene matches: 7. CDR3 length equals 15 residues. The CDR3 protein is CASSTSTGSSYEQYF. The DNA for the CDR3 is TGTGCCAGCAGCACCTCGACAGGGAGCTCCTACGAGCAGTACTTC.

This clonotype was recorded many times. This chain connects TRBV18 to TRBJ1-5, with a weak D call TRBD1 (6 bases). The germline V and J ends were trimmed by 4 bases and 9 bases, with 19 bases remaining between them. This CDR3 comprises 15 residues. Germline CDR1 KGHSH, CDR2 LQKENI. The CDR3 DNA follows: TGTGCCAGCTCACTAAGCTGGGACACCGTGGTGCCCCAGCATTTT. Translated, it gives CASSLSWDTVVPQHF.

The genes are TRBV7-9 and TRBJ2-2; 7 nucleotides align to TRBD1. Looked up from germline, CDR1 is SEHNR and CDR2 is FQNEAQ (reference sequence). Trimming at V came to 5 bases and at J to 6 bases, leaving 3 bases not matched to a gene. The CDR3 runs to 13 residues. DNA of the CDR3: TGTGCCAGCAGCGGGACAGACGCCGGGGAGCTGTTTTTT. Its protein is CASSGTDAGELFF.

The CDR3 here is CSGWEGDEQFF. The CDR3 nucleotides are TGCAGCGGGTGGGAGGGGGATGAGCAGTTCTTC. J is TRBJ2-1 and V is TRBV29-1, with a tentative D call TRBD2 (7 bases). In germline, CDR1 is SQVTM, CDR2 ANQGSEA. CDR3 length: 11 residues. Trimming removed 7 bases from V and 8 bases from J, with 12 bases in between.

This clonotype was counted at least ten times. One end of the junction is discordant with germline, which a read error may explain. The chain employs TRBV3-1 and TRBJ2-2, with D possibly TRBD1 on 5 matching bases. This CDR3 is 14 amino acids long. Germline loops: CDR1 LGHDT, CDR2 YNNKEL (reference sequence). The CDR3 loop is CASSEDRYTGELFF. CDR3 DNA: TGTGCCAGCAGCGAAGACAGATACACCGGGGAGCTGTTTTTT.

This clonotype was recorded once. This clone may be a read error of a much larger clone one base away. The V and J genes are TRBV27 and TRBJ1-2; 10 positions agree with TRBD1. Germline V gene lookup returns CDR1 MNHEY and CDR2 SMNVEV (reference sequence). The length of the CDR3 is 15 residues. The CDR3 DNA follows: TGTGCCAGCAGTTTAGCCGGGACAGGGGTCTATGGCTCCACCTTC. Translation: CASSLAGTGVYGSTF.

At least ten counts were recorded for this clonotype. This chain uses TRBV28 with TRBJ1-1; TRBD1 aligns across 11 bases. The CDR3 is 19 residues long. The junction had 15 bases not matched to a gene; V was cut back by 2 bases and J by 4 bases. Germline V lookup: CDR1 MDHEN, CDR2 SYDVKM. CDR3 in DNA: TGTGCCAGCAGTTTACACGAGGACAGGGGGCTATTCCGAGGCACTGAAGCTTTCTTT. Translated, it gives CASSLHEDRGLFRGTEAFF. Full variable domain (rest looked up from reference TRBV28 and TRBJ1-1): DVKVTQSSRYLVKRTGEKVFLECVQDMDHENMFWYRQDPGLGLRLIYFSYDVKMKEKGDIPEGYSVSREKKERFSLILESASTNQTSMYLCASSLHEDRGLFRGTEAFFGQGTRLTVV.

This clonotype was seen ten or more times. This chain connects TRBV7-2 to TRBJ2-3; D not certain. The germline gives CDR1 SGHTA, CDR2 FQGNSA. CDR3 length equals 13 residues. Trimming took 1 base from V and 4 from J, leaving 6 bases between them. CDR3 amino acids: CASSLDTSDTQYF. CDR3 nucleotide sequence: TGTGCCAGCAGCTTAGACACGTCAGATACGCAGTATTTT.

This clonotype appeared many times. V gene TRBV7-2 combines with J gene TRBJ2-3; D gene unclear. Germline CDR1 SGHTA, CDR2 FQGNSA. V lost 3 bases to trimming and J lost 1 base, with 8 bases between them. CDR3 size: 14 residues. CDR3 protein: CASSLIYGTDTQYF. CDR3 sequence (DNA): TGTGCCAGCAGCTTGATTTATGGCACAGATACGCAGTATTTT.

This clonotype was seen ten or more times. The V gene is TRBV4-3, the J gene TRBJ2-7; TRBD1 matches 11 bases. There are 18 residues in the CDR3. Germline trimming cut 0 bases from V and 1 base from J; bases unmatched to any gene: 8. Germline V gives CDR1 LGHNA, CDR2 YSLEER. Here the CDR3 reads CASSQDSLGTGGSYEQYF. The CDR3, as DNA: TGCGCCAGCAGCCAAGACTCCCTAGGGACAGGGGGGTCCTACGAGCAGTACTTC.

Note on this clonotype: An end of the junction does not agree with germline; a read error may underlie this. The V gene is TRBV7-3, the J gene TRBJ2-5; 10 bases line up with TRBD2. The germline gives CDR1 SGHTA, CDR2 FQGTGA. This CDR3 has 12 amino acids. Written as DNA, the CDR3 is TGTGCCAGCAGATGCGAGGGGGGACTAGCGAGATTC. It encodes CASRCEGGLARF.

Ten or more counts support this clonotype. The gene calls are TRBV5-4 and TRBJ1-2; D not resolved. V lost 6 bases and J lost 2, with 20 bases in between. The V gene's germline CDR1 is SGHNT and CDR2 YYREEE (reference sequence). The CDR3 sequence is 16 residues long. CDR3 DNA sequence: TGTGCCAGCATCAACGATGCAGGCCGTGGCAACTATGGCTACACCTTC. Its translation: CASINDAGRGNYGYTF.

In its sample, this clonotype was seen a few times. The V gene is TRBV30, the J gene TRBJ2-2; D uncertain. This CDR3 has 14 amino acids. From germline, CDR1 is GTSNPN and CDR2 SVGIG (reference sequence). The ends were cut back, 0 bases at V and 5 bases at J, with 10 bases in the middle. The CDR3 region has the DNA TGTGCCTGGAGTGTAGTGTTAGGAACCGGGGAGCTGTTTTTT. Translating it yields CAWSVVLGTGELFF.

This clonotype appeared many times. This sequence joins TRBV7-8 and TRBJ2-7, with 12 nucleotides matching TRBD2. This CDR3 spans 16 amino acids. Per germline, CDR1 SGHVS and CDR2 FQNEAQ. The V gene end was trimmed by 5 bases and the J gene end by 6 bases; junction bases not matched to a gene: 11. DNA for the CDR3: TGTGCCAGCAGCCCAGGACTAGCGGGGCCCCTGGGCGAGCAGTACTTC. It translates to CASSPGLAGPLGEQYF.

This clonotype was observed many times. The genes are TRBV19 and TRBJ2-7; 11 nucleotides match TRBD2. Trimming at V came to 3 bases and at J to 4 bases, leaving 5 bases not matched to a gene. This CDR3 is built from 15 residues. Germline assignment: CDR1 LNHDA and CDR2 SQIVND (reference sequence). CDR3 sequence (DNA): TGTGCCAGTAGTATCAGACTAGCGGGAAGATACGAGCAGTACTTC. Translated, it gives CASSIRLAGRYEQYF.

This clonotype was picked up many times. CDR3 nucleotides: TGTGCCAGCAGACGGACAGGGTCGGATCAGCCCCAGCATTTT. Protein product: CASRRTGSDQPQHF. The rearrangement links TRBV5-6 to TRBJ1-5; 8 bases are a match to TRBD1. The germline V gene has CDR1 SGHDT and CDR2 YYEEEE. After removal of 5 bases from V and 5 bases from J, the junction contained 6 bases not matched to a gene. The CDR3 length is 14 residues.

This clonotype showed up many times. This rearrangement joins TRBV19 to TRBJ2-3; D is uncertain. The germline CDR1 and CDR2 sequences are LNHDA and SQIVND (reference sequence). The CDR3 is 13 amino acids. The V and J ends lost 1 base and 10 bases respectively, with 12 bases between them. The CDR3 reads CASSIGAGWSQYF. As DNA, the CDR3 is TGTGCCAGTAGTATAGGCGCCGGGTGGTCGCAGTATTTT.